This T cell receptor (beta chain) appears in the sequencing data of a study of CD8 T cells in Susac syndrome. Reverse transcription used about 0.45 to 1 ug RNA and random hexamers. TCR beta CDR3 was amplified by immunoSEQ multiplex PCR. This amplification extended across 54 Vbeta and 13 Jbeta segments. TCRdb redid the calling of the immunoSEQ multiplex PCR reads with MiXCR, one entry per CDR3 protein. The sample yields 100,000 or so distinct CDR3 sequences, about 95% seen once. Sequencing of TCR beta, carried out with a high-throughput approach, was applied to CD8+ and CD4+ T cells from the blood. This CDR3 contains 12 residues. In germline, CDR1 is GTSNPN, CDR2 SVGIG (reference sequence). Trimming pared 7 bases from V and 8 bases from J, leaving 16 bases between.

The source material was CD4+ T cells from PBMCs. The chain joins TRBV30 to TRBJ2-3; either TRBD1 or TRBD2 may fit D (5 bases each). The source of this sequence is a human donor with Susac syndrome. CDR3 coding DNA: TGTGCCTTGGGGGAAACCCAAGGTACGCAGTATTTT. Translated, it gives CALGETQGTQYF.